One sample yielded the 5 T cell receptor beta chains listed below, sequenced in a study of shared clonotypes between healthy human individuals. Method: immunoSEQ multiplex PCR; TCRdb's copy keeps in-frame clones and lacks some. The profile shows approximately 720,000 clones, about two thirds of them singletons. Specimen: memory CD4+ T cells sorted from blood. Specified subset: CD45RA-negative fraction. These receptors were collected from a woman in her twenties or thirties in good health.

The rearrangement joins TRBV28 to TRBJ2-7; D not resolved. Germline loops: CDR1 MDHEN, CDR2 SYDVKM. The CDR3 has 15 amino acids. Trimming shortened V by 0 bases and J by 7 bases, and 16 bases separated the two germline ends. The CDR3 loop is CASSLWFRGSLEQYF. The CDR3 DNA follows: TGTGCCAGCAGTTTATGGTTCCGTGGGTCTTTGGAGCAGTACTTC.

The rearrangement links TRBV30 to TRBJ1-2; a possible D gene is TRBD1 (6 bases). Germline V gene sequence: CDR1 GTSNPN, CDR2 SVGIG (reference sequence). Trimming removed 5 bases from V and 4 bases from J, with 20 bases in between. This CDR3 comprises 15 residues. CDR3 coding DNA: TGTGCCTGGCGACAGGATCCCTTAATCATCTATGGCTACACCTTC. It specifies CAWRQDPLIIYGYTF. Combining the CDR3 with reference TRBV30 and TRBJ1-2 gives the whole variable domain SQTIHQWPATLVQPVGSPLSLECTVEGTSNPNLYWYRQAAGRGLQLLFYSVGIGQISSEVPQNLSASRPQDRQFILSSKKLLLSDSGFYLCAWRQDPLIIYGYTFGSGTRLTVV.

The chain is built from TRBV18 and TRBJ2-2; perhaps TRBD2 as D (5 bases). The germline V and J ends were trimmed by 3 bases and 0 bases, with 20 bases remaining between them. The CDR3 runs 19 residues. Looked up from germline, CDR1 is KGHSH and CDR2 is LQKENI. CDR3 nucleotides: TGTGCCAGCTCACCGGCCAGGAGCTCTGGGGAGACGAACACCGGGGAGCTGTTTTTT. Translated, it gives CASSPARSSGETNTGELFF. Drawing the rest from reference TRBV18 and TRBJ2-2, the complete variable domain is NAGVMQNPRHLVRRRGQEARLRCSPMKGHSHVYWYRQLPEEGLKFMVYLQKENIIDESGMPKERFSAEFPKEGPSILRIQQVVRGDSAAYFCASSPARSSGETNTGELFFGEGSRLTVL.

The chain couples TRBV19 to TRBJ1-5, with unresolved D. The V and J ends lost 9 bases and 0 bases respectively, with 12 bases between them. From germline, CDR1 is LNHDA and CDR2 SQIVND (reference sequence). CDR3 length: 14 residues. This chain's CDR3 is CASQKGRSNQPQHF. Here the CDR3 DNA reads TGTGCCAGCCAAAAAGGACGTAGCAATCAGCCCCAGCATTTT.

The sample holds a few counts of this clone. Other DNA variants within this sample encode the same CDR3. The chain has TRBV27 and TRBJ2-6; unclear D gene. CDR1 is MNHEY, CDR2 SMNVEV, per germline (reference sequence). The CDR3 sequence is 13 residues long. V gave up 3 bases and J gave up 2 bases, with 2 bases separating them. The CDR3 DNA reads TGTGCCAGCAGTTTCACTGGGGCCAACGTCCTGACTTTC. Amino acid sequence: CASSFTGANVLTF.